Sequencing of this T cell receptor (beta chain) was carried out in a study of CD8+CD57+ T cells in acquired aplastic anemia. TCR beta VDJ and CDR3 were profiled, and genomic DNA was the template. Via MiXCR, TCRdb re-called the reads, giving one row per CDR3 protein. The sample contains about 160,000 distinct CDR3 sequences, roughly two thirds of which appear only once. An expansion of CD8+CD57+ cells by flow cytometry had been shown in patients chosen for sequencing. A severe acquired aplastic anemia diagnosis applied to all patients. Trimming took 4 bases from V and 5 from J, leaving 15 bases between them. The CDR3 contains 14 residues. Germline V gives CDR1 GTSNPN, CDR2 SVGIG (reference sequence).

Source material: sorted CD4+, CD8+, or CD8+CD57+ T cells (not recorded which) from PBMCs. The receptor comes from a human donor with aplastic anemia. J is TRBJ2-1 and V is TRBV30, with a tentative D call TRBD2 (5 bases). The DNA of the CDR3 is TGTGCCTGGACCCCGCGAGGGCTCCACAATGAGCAGTTCTTC. Residues: CAWTPRGLHNEQFF.